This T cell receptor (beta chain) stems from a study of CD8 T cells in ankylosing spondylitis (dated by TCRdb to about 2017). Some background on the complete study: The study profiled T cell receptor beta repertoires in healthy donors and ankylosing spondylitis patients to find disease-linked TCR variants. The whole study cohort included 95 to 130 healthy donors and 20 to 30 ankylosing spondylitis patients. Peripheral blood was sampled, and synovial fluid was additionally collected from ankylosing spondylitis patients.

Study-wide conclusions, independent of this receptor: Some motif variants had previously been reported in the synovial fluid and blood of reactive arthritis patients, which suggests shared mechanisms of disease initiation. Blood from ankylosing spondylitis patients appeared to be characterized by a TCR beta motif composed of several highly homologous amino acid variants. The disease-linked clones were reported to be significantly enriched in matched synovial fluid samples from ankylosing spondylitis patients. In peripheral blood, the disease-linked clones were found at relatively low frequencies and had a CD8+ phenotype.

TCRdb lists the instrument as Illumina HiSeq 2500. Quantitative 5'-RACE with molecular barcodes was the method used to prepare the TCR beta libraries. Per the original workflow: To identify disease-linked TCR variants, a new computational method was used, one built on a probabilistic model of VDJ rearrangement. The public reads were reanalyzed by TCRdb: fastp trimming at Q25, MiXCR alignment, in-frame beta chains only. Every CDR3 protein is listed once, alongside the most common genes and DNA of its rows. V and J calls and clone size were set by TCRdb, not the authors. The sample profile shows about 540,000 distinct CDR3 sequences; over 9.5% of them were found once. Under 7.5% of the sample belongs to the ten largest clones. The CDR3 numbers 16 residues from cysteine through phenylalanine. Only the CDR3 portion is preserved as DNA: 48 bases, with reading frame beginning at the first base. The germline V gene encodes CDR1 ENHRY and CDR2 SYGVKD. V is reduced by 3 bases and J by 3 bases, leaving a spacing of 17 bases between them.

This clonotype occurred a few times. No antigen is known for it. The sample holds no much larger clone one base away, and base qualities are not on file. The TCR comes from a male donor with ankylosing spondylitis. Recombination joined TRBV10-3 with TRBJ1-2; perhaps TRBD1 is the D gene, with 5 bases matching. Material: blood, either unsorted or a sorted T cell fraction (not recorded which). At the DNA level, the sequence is TGTGCCATCAGTGAAAATCGGCGGGGCACGGACTATGGCTACACCTTC. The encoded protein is CAISENRRGTDYGYTF.